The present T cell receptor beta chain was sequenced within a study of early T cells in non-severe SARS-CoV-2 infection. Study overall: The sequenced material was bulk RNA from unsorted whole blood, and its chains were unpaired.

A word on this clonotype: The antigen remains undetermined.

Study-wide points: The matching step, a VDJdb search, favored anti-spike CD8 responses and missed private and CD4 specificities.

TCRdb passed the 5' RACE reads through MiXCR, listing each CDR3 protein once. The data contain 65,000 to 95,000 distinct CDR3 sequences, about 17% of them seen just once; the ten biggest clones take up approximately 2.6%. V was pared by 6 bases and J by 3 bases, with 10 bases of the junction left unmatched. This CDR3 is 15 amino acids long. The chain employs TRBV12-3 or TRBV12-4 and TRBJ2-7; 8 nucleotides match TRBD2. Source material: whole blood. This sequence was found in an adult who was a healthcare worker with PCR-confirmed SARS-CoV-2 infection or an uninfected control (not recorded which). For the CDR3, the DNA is TGTGCCAGCAGCCTCGGACTAGCCACCCTCTACGAGCAGTACTTC. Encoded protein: CASSLGLATLYEQYF.